The 27 T cell receptor beta chains reported below all come from one sample, sequenced in a study of low-dose radiotherapy and immunotherapy resistance in tumors. Noted time point: before trial treatment. With TRAV- and TRBV-specific primers, first-strand cDNA was made, covering the alpha and beta chains. A roughly 20-cycle PCR with a constant-region primer and V-primer adapter amplified TCRs. In TCRdb, the reads were re-called with MiXCR into one record per CDR3 protein. Of under 70,000 distinct CDR3 sequences in the sample, approximately 26% were seen once. The material was PBMCs, obtained before treatment. The receptor source for this set is a male donor with prostate cancer.

This chain joins TRBV27 and TRBJ2-1; 9 nucleotides match TRBD2. Germline V gives CDR1 MNHEY, CDR2 SMNVEV (reference sequence). The V gene end was trimmed by 6 bases and the J gene end by 15 bases; junction bases not matched to a gene: 12. CDR3 length: 13 amino acids. The CDR3 region is CASSPVSSGNLFF. CDR3 nucleotides: TGTGCCAGCAGCCCGGTCTCTAGCGGGAATCTGTTCTTC.

The gene calls are TRBV28 and TRBJ2-3, with a weak D call TRBD1 (8 bases). CDR1 is MDHEN and CDR2 is SYDVKM in the germline V gene. CDR3 size: 16 residues. Between the trimmed V and J ends, which lost 4 bases and 0 bases, there was a span of 14 bases. In DNA form, the CDR3 reads TGTGCCAGCAGTTCCACAGGGGGGGGTAGCACAGATACGCAGTATTTT. It translates to CASSSTGGGSTDTQYF.

The chain joins TRBV4-2 to TRBJ2-7; D is ambiguous. The CDR3 spans 16 residues. The ends were cut back, 5 bases at V and 3 bases at J, with 20 bases in the middle. Germline V CDR1 and CDR2: LGHNA, YNFKEQ. CDR3 DNA: TGTGCCAGCAGCTCGAATTACCTTCAGGACGTCTACGAGCAGTACTTC. Its protein is CASSSNYLQDVYEQYF.

This clonotype was counted many times. The V and J genes are TRBV4-1 and TRBJ1-1; the D gene is possibly TRBD1 (6 bases). This CDR3 comprises 17 residues. Germline lookup yields CDR1 MGHRA and CDR2 YSYEKL. V was shortened by 4 bases and J by 4 bases, with 22 bases between the two germline ends. Written as DNA, the CDR3 is TGCGCCAGCAGCCGGTTAAGGGGGGCGGCATCGAGCACTGAAGCTTTCTTT. This codes for CASSRLRGAASSTEAFF.

The table lists this clonotype with many counts. V gene TRBV6-5 combines with J gene TRBJ2-6; D gene uncertain. CDR3 size: 16 residues. Germline V gene data show CDR1 as MNHEY and CDR2 as SVGAGI. Between the trimmed V and J ends, which lost 0 bases and 2 bases, there was a span of 8 bases. In nucleotides, the CDR3 is TGTGCCAGCAGTTACTCGTGGCAGCCTGGGGCCAACGTCCTGACTTTC. Translating it yields CASSYSWQPGANVLTF.

This clonotype was observed at least ten times. The chain combines TRBV6-5 with TRBJ1-1; D may be TRBD1 (6 bases). Germline assignment: CDR1 MNHEY and CDR2 SVGAGI. The CDR3 covers 13 residues. V was cut by 5 bases and J by 5 bases, with 12 bases left in between. The CDR3 loop reads CASSHREGTEAFF. The CDR3 bases are TGTGCCAGCAGTCACAGGGAAGGGACTGAAGCTTTCTTT.

This clonotype was seen many times. This chain links TRBV12-3 or TRBV12-4 with TRBJ2-7; 11 bases align to TRBD2. The CDR3 has 15 amino acids. The V gene end was trimmed by 6 bases and the J gene end by 2 bases; junction bases not matched to a gene: 6. CDR3 sequence reads: CASRKTSGATYEQYF. CDR3 DNA sequence: TGTGCCAGCAGAAAGACTAGCGGGGCGACCTACGAGCAGTACTTC.

This clonotype was recorded many times. The chain couples TRBV28 to TRBJ1-4; 9 nucleotides match TRBD1. The V and J ends lost 8 bases and 7 bases, in that order; junction bases with no gene match: 2. Germline CDR1 is MDHEN and CDR2 is SYDVKM. The CDR3 is 12 residues long. The CDR3 region is CASRDRAEKLFF. CDR3 nucleotide sequence: TGTGCCAGCCGGGACAGGGCTGAAAAACTGTTTTTT.

Ten or more counts support this clonotype. The chain is built from TRBV4-2 and TRBJ2-2, with 12 bases aligning to TRBD2. The CDR3 consists of 15 residues. Germline lookup yields CDR1 LGHNA and CDR2 YNFKEQ. J was trimmed by 5 bases and V by 4 bases; bases with no gene match: 2. In DNA form, the CDR3 reads TGTGCCAGCAGCCTCGGACTAGCGGGGACCGGGGAGCTGTTTTTT. Translated, it gives CASSLGLAGTGELFF.

This clonotype was detected many times. This rearrangement joins TRBV11-2 to TRBJ2-7, with D possibly TRBD1 on 6 matching bases. This CDR3 has 13 amino acids. The V and J ends lost 1 base and 7 bases respectively, with 11 bases between them. Per germline, CDR1 SGHAT and CDR2 FQNNGV. The CDR3 DNA reads TGTGCCAGCAGCTTAGCCCGGCAGGGGGAGCAGTACTTC. Its protein is CASSLARQGEQYF.

The chain joins TRBV5-1 to TRBJ2-7, with 10 bases aligning to TRBD2. Per germline, CDR1 SGHRS and CDR2 YFSETQ. The CDR3 contains 15 residues. Trimming cost V 0 bases and J 7 bases; bases outside gene matches: 7. The CDR3 protein is CASSLGLAGELEQYF. Here the CDR3 DNA reads TGCGCCAGCAGCTTGGGACTAGCGGGCGAGTTGGAGCAGTACTTC.

This clonotype was seen repeatedly, ten times or more. The CDR3 nucleotides read TGTGCCAGCAGTCCCCCGTGGGGGGGAGGCTACACCTTC. Protein sequence: CASSPPWGGGYTF. This chain joins TRBV27 and TRBJ1-2; maybe TRBD1 (5 bases). The CDR3 has 13 amino acids. Trimming took off 5 bases at V and 8 bases at J, with 15 bases between the two ends. Germline CDR1 is MNHEY and CDR2 is SMNVEV (reference sequence).

CDR3 in amino acids: CASSYPGTSGGTDTQYF. CDR3 nucleotides: TGTGCCAGCAGCTACCCCGGGACTAGCGGTGGCACAGATACGCAGTATTTT. The rearrangement links TRBV5-4 to TRBJ2-3; 11 bases match TRBD2. The CDR3 totals 17 residues. From germline, CDR1 is SGHNT and CDR2 YYREEE (reference sequence). V was clipped by 3 bases and J by 1 base; unmatched bases: 7.

This clonotype was seen once. The DNA for the CDR3 is TGTGCCAGCAGCTCACCCGAGGGCCGGAGAAGCTCCTACGAGCAGTACTTC. This translates into CASSSPEGRRSSYEQYF. The rearrangement joins TRBV7-3 to TRBJ2-7; TRBD2 is a possible D gene (5 bases). The CDR3 has 17 amino acids. Trimming cost V 4 bases and J 0 bases, with 19 bases left between them. Germline values: CDR1 SGHTA, CDR2 FQGTGA. Full variable domain (outside the CDR3, taken from reference TRBV7-3 and TRBJ2-7): GAGVSQTPSNKVTEKGKYVELRCDPISGHTALYWYRQSLGQGPEFLIYFQGTGAADDSGLPNDRFFAVRPEGSVSTLKIQRTERGDSAVYLCASSSPEGRRSSYEQYFGPGTRLTVT.

The V gene is TRBV6-2 or TRBV6-3, the J gene TRBJ2-3; perhaps TRBD2 as D (6 bases). The CDR3 loop spans 16 amino acids. Germline V gene lookup returns CDR1 MNHEY and CDR2 SVGEGT. Trimming removed 6 bases at V and 3 bases at J, with 19 bases between. The CDR3 sequence is CASSPRTGVVTDTQYF. The CDR3, as DNA: TGTGCCAGCAGCCCCAGAACGGGAGTAGTAACAGATACGCAGTATTTT.

V usage is TRBV28 and J usage is TRBJ2-4; 14 bases agree with TRBD2. Germline CDR1 and CDR2: MDHEN and SYDVKM. V trimming: 3 bases; J trimming: 8 bases; junction bases outside the gene matches: 9. This CDR3 has 17 amino acids. The CDR3 DNA sequence: TGTGCCAGCAGTTTTCCGGGACTAGCGGGAGTCACCTACATTCAGTACTTC. It codes for CASSFPGLAGVTYIQYF.

J is TRBJ2-7 and V is TRBV25-1, with D unclear. Germline V CDR1 and CDR2: MGHDK, SYGVNS. Trimming took off 2 bases at V and 9 bases at J, with 20 bases between the two ends. The CDR3 covers 15 residues. The DNA of the CDR3 is TGTGCCAGCAGTGAACGAGAGGCCCCGTCTGCTGGGCAGTACTTC. Encoded protein: CASSEREAPSAGQYF.

The table lists this clonotype with many counts. This rearrangement joins TRBV12-3 or TRBV12-4 to TRBJ2-1; D may be TRBD1 (5 bases). The V end was cut by 0 bases, the J end by 10 bases, with 10 bases between. The CDR3 extends over 13 amino acids. CDR3 in DNA: TGTGCCAGCAGTTTAGCGGATTGGGGCGAGCAGTTCTTC. This translates into CASSLADWGEQFF.

This clonotype was seen many times. The chain joins TRBV27 to TRBJ2-1; 14 bases line up with TRBD2. The length of the CDR3 is 16 residues. From germline, CDR1 is MNHEY and CDR2 SMNVEV (reference sequence). V lost 7 bases, J lost 1 base, and 3 bases stayed unmatched. CDR3 coding DNA: TGTGCCAGCATCCGGACTAGCGGGAGGTCCTACAATGAGCAGTTCTTC. Translating gives CASIRTSGRSYNEQFF.

This clonotype was counted between two and nine times. The chain has TRBV6-2 or TRBV6-3 and TRBJ1-1; tentatively, D is TRBD1 (5 bases). Trimming stripped 9 bases from V and 5 bases from J, with 13 bases between. Per germline, CDR1 MNHEY and CDR2 SVGEGT. The CDR3 length is 12 residues. CDR3 sequence (DNA): TGTGCCAGTTCACGGGGGATTACTGAAGCTTTCTTT. This codes for CASSRGITEAFF.

Comments on this clonotype: One junction end disagrees with the germline gene, perhaps due to a read error. This chain connects TRBV10-2 to TRBJ2-5; D may be TRBD2 (7 bases). Looked up from germline, CDR1 is WSHSY and CDR2 is SAAADI. This CDR3 has 15 residues. The CDR3 here is CASSRGRGGQDTQYF. CDR3 DNA sequence: TGCGCCAGCAGTAGGGGAAGGGGGGGACAAGATACCCAGTACTTC.

This clonotype occurred many times. V gene TRBV29-1 combines with J gene TRBJ2-2, with 14 bases matching TRBD2. The germline gives CDR1 SQVTM, CDR2 ANQGSEA. CDR3 length equals 16 residues. Germline trimming cut 6 bases from V and 6 bases from J; bases unmatched to any gene: 9. The CDR3 region is CSVTGTSGSGAGELFF. CDR3 coding DNA: TGCAGCGTAACCGGGACTAGCGGGAGTGGAGCCGGGGAGCTGTTTTTT.

This clonotype occurred many times. The chain couples TRBV7-9 to TRBJ2-7, with D possibly TRBD1 on 6 matching bases. This CDR3 is 17 amino acids long. Germline assignment: CDR1 SEHNR and CDR2 FQNEAQ (reference sequence). V was shortened by 2 bases and J by 6 bases, with 23 bases between the two germline ends. CDR3 nucleotide sequence: TGTGCCAGCAGCTTAACCAGTCTCTTCAGGGGTGCTGGCGAGCAGTACTTC. Amino acids: CASSLTSLFRGAGEQYF.

The gene calls are TRBV20-1 and TRBJ2-5; 16 bases line up with TRBD2. Germline CDR1 and CDR2: DFQATT and SNEGSKA (reference sequence). There are 16 residues in the CDR3. V lost 5 bases to trimming and J lost 2 bases; unmatched junction nucleotides: 5. For the CDR3, the DNA is TGCAGTGCTGTCCCGGGACTAGCGGGAGGGCAAGAGACCCAGTACTTC. It codes for CSAVPGLAGGQETQYF.

Regarding this clonotype: A single base is all that separates this from a far larger clone, so a read error is likely. V gene TRBV6-6 combines with J gene TRBJ2-7; 14 positions match TRBD2. V was pared by 6 bases and J by 7 bases, with 17 bases of the junction left unmatched. Per the germline V gene, CDR1 is MNHNY and CDR2 is SVGAGI (reference sequence). There are 18 residues in the CDR3. The CDR3 DNA follows: TGTGCCAGCAGCCAACCCTCCCGACTAGCGGGAGGGCCACGTGAGCAGTACTTC. This codes for CASSQPSRLAGGPREQYF.

This clonotype occurred many times. The chain's CDR3 is CASSQKTGTQETQYF. The CDR3 DNA reads TGTGCCAGCAGCCAAAAGACAGGGACTCAAGAGACCCAGTACTTC. The chain has TRBV5-4 and TRBJ2-5; maybe TRBD1 (7 bases). This CDR3 is 15 amino acids long. The V end lost 4 bases, the J end lost 2 bases, and 15 bases lay between the germline ends. Germline loops: CDR1 SGHNT, CDR2 YYREEE (reference sequence).

With respect to this clonotype: A far larger clone is only one base removed, so a read error is likely. The V call is TRBV4-3, the J call TRBJ1-1; D is unresolved. Deletions cut 7 bases from V and 2 bases from J, with 14 bases between. CDR1 is LGHNA, CDR2 YSLEER, per germline. This CDR3 region has 14 residues. The CDR3 sequence: CASIWGAVNTEAFF. In DNA form, the CDR3 reads TGCGCCAGCATCTGGGGTGCAGTCAACACTGAAGCTTTCTTT.